This is a list of T cell receptor beta chains from one sample in a study of blood T cell repertoires in COVID-19. TCRdb keeps only in-frame clones here, not all; method: immunoSEQ multiplex PCR. The repertoire consists of 150,000 to 200,000 clones, with roughly 91% occurring once and the leading ten covering around 5%. The sequencing input was peripheral blood. These receptors came from a man aged 18 to 29 with COVID-19, enrolled during active disease. Both conserved end residues are part of each CDR3. The D gene is left open where the match is weak. A clone size is listed for some rows: how often the clone was seen (once, few, many), or a class if it is expanded.

v_gene	abundance	j_gene	d_gene	CDR3nt	CDR3aa
TRBV19	NA	TRBJ2-1	NA	TGTGCCAGTAGTATTAATGGTAGGGGAGGATACAATGAGCAGTTCTTC	CASSINGRGGYNEQFF
TRBV7-2	NA	TRBJ1-1	NA	TGTGCCAGCAGCTTAGGCACAGGATACACTGAAGCTTTCTTT	CASSLGTGYTEAFF
TRBV2	NA	TRBJ2-2	TRBD1	TGTGCCAGCAGTTGGACAGGGGGCACGATCAACACCGGGGAGCTGTTTTTT	CASSWTGGTINTGELFF
TRBV30	NA	TRBJ1-1	NA	TGTGCCTGGAGTGTGACAGTCGAAGCTTTCTTT	CAWSVTVEAFF
TRBV30	NA	TRBJ1-4	NA	TGTGCCTGGAGTCGGGCAGGGAATGAAAAACTGTTTTTT	CAWSRAGNEKLFF
TRBV28	NA	TRBJ1-2	NA	TGTGCCAGCAGCCAAGCTACGGGGTCTTTTGGCTACACCTTC	CASSQATGSFGYTF
TRBV7-9	once	TRBJ1-1	NA	TGTGCCAGCAGCCCGACAGTGGGACAAAAAAAGAGGGACACTGAAGCTTTCTTT	CASSPTVGQKKRDTEAFF
TRBV4-2	NA	TRBJ2-7	TRBD2	TGTGCCAGCAGCCAAGTGACGGCAGCGGGAGGCTCCTACGAGCAGTACTTC	CASSQVTAAGGSYEQYF
TRBV9	NA	TRBJ1-2	NA	TGTGCCAGCAGCGGGCACTATGGCTACACCTTC	CASSGHYGYTF
TRBV7-3	NA	TRBJ2-1	NA	TGTGCCAGCAGCCCCCTTGAGGGGAGGGGGTACAATGAGCAGTTCTTC	CASSPLEGRGYNEQFF
TRBV10-3	NA	TRBJ2-7	TRBD2	TGTGCCATCAGTGAGCCGGGGGGCTACGAGCAGTACTTC	CAISEPGGYEQYF
TRBV28	NA	TRBJ2-7	TRBD2	TGTGCCAGCAGTTCGAACCCTCGACTAGCGGGCACCTACGAGCAGTACTTC	CASSSNPRLAGTYEQYF
TRBV12-3/TRBV12-4	few	TRBJ1-1	NA	TGTGCCAGCAGTCGGGGGAGGGACACTGAAGCTTTCTTT	CASSRGRDTEAFF
TRBV11-2	NA	TRBJ2-7	TRBD1	TGTGCCAGCAGCTTCTCCGGGACAGCCTCCTACGAGCAGTACTTC	CASSFSGTASYEQYF
TRBV10-1	NA	TRBJ1-5	TRBD1	TGCGCCAACGTGACAGGGGGTAATGATCAGCCCCAGCATTTT	CANVTGGNDQPQHF
TRBV9	NA	TRBJ2-1	TRBD2	TGTGCCAGCAGCGTAGGACTAGCGCACTCCTACAATGAGCAGTTCTTC	CASSVGLAHSYNEQFF
TRBV28	NA	TRBJ1-2	NA	TGTGCCAGCAGTCAACAGAGCGGCTACACCTTC	CASSQQSGYTF
TRBV27	NA	TRBJ2-2	NA	TGTGCCAGCAGCCCCTCTGGGGGCCGGACCGGGGAGCTGTTTTTT	CASSPSGGRTGELFF
TRBV16	few	TRBJ2-7	NA	TGTGCCAGCAGCCAAGATGCATCCGAGACCTACGAGCAGTACTTC	CASSQDASETYEQYF
TRBV7-9	NA	TRBJ2-1	TRBD2	TGTGCCAGCAGCCGGGACGATAGCGGGAGCTCCTACAATGAGCAGTTCTTC	CASSRDDSGSSYNEQFF
TRBV30	NA	TRBJ2-1	TRBD2	TGTGCCTGGAGCCAAAATTCCGGGACTAGCGGCTACAATGAGCAGTTCTTC	CAWSQNSGTSGYNEQFF
TRBV4-3	NA	TRBJ2-7	NA	TGCGCCAGCAGCCAAGGTACGGGGGATTTCTACGAGCAGTACTTC	CASSQGTGDFYEQYF
TRBV29-1	once	TRBJ2-1	NA	TGCAGCGTTGAGGTAGGGGCAGGGAATGAGCAGTTCTTC	CSVEVGAGNEQFF
TRBV27	NA	TRBJ2-1	NA	TGTGCCAGCAGTTTATTGGGCGGGACCCCCTACAATGAGCAGTTCTTC	CASSLLGGTPYNEQFF
TRBV7-9	NA	TRBJ2-3	TRBD2	TGTGCCAGCAGCTTAGCGTCGGCTAGCGGGAGGTGGGGTACGCAGTATTTT	CASSLASASGRWGTQYF
TRBV19	NA	TRBJ1-1	TRBD1	TGTGCGACGCAGGGCAGGGGGAGCACTGAAGCTTTCTTT	CATQGRGSTEAFF
TRBV28	NA	TRBJ1-4	NA	TGTGCCAGCAGTCCATCGAATGAAAAACTGCTTTTT	CASSPSNEKLLF
TRBV5-1	once	TRBJ1-3	NA	TGCGCCAGCAGCTTGGCAGGTTTCTCCACCATATATTTT	CASSLAGFSTIYF
TRBV28	NA	TRBJ1-2	NA	TGTGCCAGCAGTTTCGATGGCTACACCTTC	CASSFDGYTF
TRBV7-2	NA	TRBJ2-7	NA	TGTGCCAGCAGCTTTCGGGGTAGCTACGAGCAGTACTTC	CASSFRGSYEQYF
TRBV28	NA	TRBJ2-7	NA	TGTGCCAGCAGTTTGTGGGCAGACTCCTACGAGCAGTACTTC	CASSLWADSYEQYF
TRBV30	NA	TRBJ2-7	NA	TGTGCCTGGAGTGTACTGACAGGTAGACCCTACGAGCAGTACTTC	CAWSVLTGRPYEQYF
TRBV27	NA	TRBJ2-1	NA	TGTGCCAGCAGTTCCGGGACACCCTACAATGAGCAGTTCTTC	CASSSGTPYNEQFF
TRBV7-2	once	TRBJ2-7	NA	TGTGCCAGCAGCTTAGCGAGAACCCCGTCGGGAGAGCAGTACTTC	CASSLARTPSGEQYF
TRBV7-8	NA	TRBJ2-1	NA	TGTGCCAGCAGCCCCGTCGGCGGGACTCGAACCTCCTACAATGAGCAGTTCTTC	CASSPVGGTRTSYNEQFF
TRBV9	NA	TRBJ2-1	NA	TGTGCCAGCAGCGTAGAGGGGGAGACGGTCAATGAGCAGTTCTTC	CASSVEGETVNEQFF
TRBV10-1	NA	TRBJ2-7	TRBD2	TGCGCCAGCAGTGAGTCGAAACTAGCGGGACTCCTTCCCTCGCGCGAGCAGTACTTC	CASSESKLAGLLPSREQYF
TRBV25-1	NA	TRBJ1-6	NA	TGTGCCAGCAGGAGCTCCTATAATTCACCCCTCCACTTT	CASRSSYNSPLHF
TRBV18	NA	TRBJ1-2	TRBD1	TGTGCCAGCTCACCGAACAGGGGTCGCCGAGAAGTATTCTACACCTTC	CASSPNRGRREVFYTF
TRBV6-2/TRBV6-3	NA	TRBJ2-2	NA	TGTGCCAGCAGTCGAGGGATCGGGAACACCGGGGAGCTGTTTTTT	CASSRGIGNTGELFF
TRBV28	once	TRBJ1-3	TRBD1	TGTGCCAGCAGTCCATTCGGACAGGACTCTGGAAACACCATATATTTT	CASSPFGQDSGNTIYF
TRBV7-7	NA	TRBJ2-2	NA	TGTGCCAGCAGCTTAACCCCCGGGTCCTCGACCGGGGAGCTGTTTTTT	CASSLTPGSSTGELFF
TRBV7-2	NA	TRBJ2-6	TRBD2	TGTGCCAGCAGCGTGGGACTAGCGGGAGTGTCTGGGGCCAACGTCCTGACTTTC	CASSVGLAGVSGANVLTF
TRBV7-9	NA	TRBJ2-7	TRBD2	TGTGCCAGCAGCACGACGACTAGCGGGAGTACCTACGAGCAGTACTTC	CASSTTTSGSTYEQYF
TRBV7-2	NA	TRBJ2-1	TRBD2	TGTGCCAGCAGCTTAGACCCCGGGGGGTTCGATGAGCAGTTCTTC	CASSLDPGGFDEQFF
TRBV28	few	TRBJ1-4	TRBD1	TGTGCCAGCAGGTCCACCGGGACAGCTAATGAAAAACTGTTTTTT	CASRSTGTANEKLFF
TRBV6-5	NA	TRBJ2-1	NA	TGTGCCAGCATAAGCATTGAGCAGTTCTTC	CASISIEQFF
TRBV27	NA	TRBJ2-2	TRBD2	TGTGCCAGCAGTTTAGGTTGGGGACTAACCCCCACCGGGGAGCTGTTTTTT	CASSLGWGLTPTGELFF
TRBV28	NA	TRBJ1-6	TRBD1	TGTGCCAGCAGTTTTGGGGACAGCTTAAATTCACCCCTCCACTTT	CASSFGDSLNSPLHF
TRBV7-2	NA	TRBJ1-1	NA	TGTGCCAGCAGCACCCCAGGGTTTTTGAACACTGAAGCTTTCTTT	CASSTPGFLNTEAFF
TRBV5-1	NA	TRBJ2-3	TRBD2	TGCGCCAGCGGCATTCAGCGGGAGAAGGCCACAGATACGCAGTATTTT	CASGIQREKATDTQYF
TRBV27	NA	TRBJ2-1	NA	TGTGCCAGCAGTTTTTCGGGTCGTAGCCCCTACAATGAGCAGTTCTTC	CASSFSGRSPYNEQFF
TRBV5-4	NA	TRBJ2-7	TRBD2	TGTGCCAGCACCCAGGGACTAGCGTCCTACGAGCAGTACTTC	CASTQGLASYEQYF